This T cell receptor (beta chain) comes out of a study of identical twins. Findings and caveats of the study: Weaker excess twin sharing was observed in beta out-of-frame sequences. Zero-insertion results could be subject to partial confounding by invariant MAIT and iNKT cells.

There are many counts of this clonotype. What it binds is not known. The CDR3 runs to 15 residues. With 6 bases clipped from V and 0 bases from J, the junction kept 4 bases outside the gene matches. CDR1 is MNHEY, CDR2 SVGEGT, per germline. MiXCR was run by TCRdb on the 5' RACE reads, yielding one entry per CDR3 protein. The sample carries roughly 290,000 distinct CDR3 sequences, more than 8% recorded once. Each donor (without exception) was a healthy Caucasian. These records were also assigned to another study, of yellow fever vaccine responses in identical twins.

This clonotype was obtained from a woman aged 18-29 years in good health. Sample: CD8+ T cells sorted from blood. V usage is TRBV6-2 or TRBV6-3 and J usage is TRBJ2-1; 8 bases match TRBD2. CDR3 loop: CASRTSASSYNEQFF. For the CDR3, the DNA is TGTGCCAGCAGGACTAGCGCAAGCTCCTACAATGAGCAGTTCTTC.